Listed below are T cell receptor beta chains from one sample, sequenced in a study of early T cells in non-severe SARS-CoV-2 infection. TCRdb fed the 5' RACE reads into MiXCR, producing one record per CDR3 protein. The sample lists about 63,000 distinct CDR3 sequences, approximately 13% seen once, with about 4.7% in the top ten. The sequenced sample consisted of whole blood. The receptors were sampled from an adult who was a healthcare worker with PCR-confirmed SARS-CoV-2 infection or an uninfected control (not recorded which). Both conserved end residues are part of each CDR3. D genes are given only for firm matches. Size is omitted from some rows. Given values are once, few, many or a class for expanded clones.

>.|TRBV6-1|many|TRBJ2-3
TGTGCCAGCAGAGGGACAGATACGCAGTATTTT
CASRGTDTQYF
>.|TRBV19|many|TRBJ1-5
TGTGCCAGTAGGCCAGACAGCTATAGCAATCAGCCCCAGCATTTT
CASRPDSYSNQPQHF
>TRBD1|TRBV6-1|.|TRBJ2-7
TGTGCCAGCAGCCTATCCGGGACAGGGGGATCCTACGAGCAGTACTTC
CASSLSGTGGSYEQYF
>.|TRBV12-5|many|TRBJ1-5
TGTGCTAGTGGTTCGATGACTGTTCAGCCCCAGCATTTT
CASGSMTVQPQHF
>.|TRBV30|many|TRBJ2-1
TGTGCCTGGAGTCGTTATGAGCAGTTCTTC
CAWSRYEQFF
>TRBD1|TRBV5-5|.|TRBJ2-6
TGTGCCAGCAGCTCCGCCGCGACAGGGCATTCTGGGGCCAACGTCCTGACTTTC
CASSSAATGHSGANVLTF
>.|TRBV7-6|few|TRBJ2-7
TGTGCCAGCAGCCACGGGGAGGACGAGCAGTACTTC
CASSHGEDEQYF
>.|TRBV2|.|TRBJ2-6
TGTGCCAGCAGTGTTGGGGGCTCTGGGGCCAACGTCCTGACTTTC
CASSVGGSGANVLTF
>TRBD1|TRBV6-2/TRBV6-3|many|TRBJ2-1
TGTGCCAGCACCGTTGAGGAGGACAGGGCATATGAGCAGTTCTTC
CASTVEEDRAYEQFF
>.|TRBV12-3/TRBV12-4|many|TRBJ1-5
TGTGCCAGCAGTCCAGGGAGTCGGAATCAGCCCCAGCATTTT
CASSPGSRNQPQHF
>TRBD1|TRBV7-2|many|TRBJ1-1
TGTGCCAGCAGCTTACCTGGGACAGGGTACACTGAAGCTTTCTTT
CASSLPGTGYTEAFF
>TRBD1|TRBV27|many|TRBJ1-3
TGTGCCAGCAGTCGACAGGGGTACAGCTCTGGAAACACCATATATTTT
CASSRQGYSSGNTIYF
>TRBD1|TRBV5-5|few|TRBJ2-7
TGTGCCAGCAGCCGAGGGACAGATCCCCCCTACGAGCAGTACTTC
CASSRGTDPPYEQYF
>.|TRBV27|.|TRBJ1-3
TGTGCCAGCAGTTCCCGCCAGGGAGGGTCTGGAAACACCATATATTTT
CASSSRQGGSGNTIYF
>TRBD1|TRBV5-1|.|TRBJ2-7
TGCGCCAGCAGCCCCACAGGGGGCGCAGCCTACGAGCAGTACTTC
CASSPTGGAAYEQYF
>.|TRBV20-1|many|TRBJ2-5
TGCAGTGCTAGAGATACGGCGGGGCAAGAGACCCAGTACTTC
CSARDTAGQETQYF
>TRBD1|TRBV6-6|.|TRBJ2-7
TGTGCCAGCAGGGACAGGCGGTGGTACGAGCAGTACTTC
CASRDRRWYEQYF
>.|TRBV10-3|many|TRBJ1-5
TGTGCCATCAGTGACCCTGCCGGACAGAGAGGGGGGAACAGGGATCAGCCCCAGCATTTT
CAISDPAGQRGGNRDQPQHF
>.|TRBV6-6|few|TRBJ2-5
TGTGCCAGCAGTGCCTCGCTAGGCCGGGAGACCCAGTACTTC
CASSASLGRETQYF
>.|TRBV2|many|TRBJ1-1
TGTGCCAGCAGGAGCCCAGGGGTAGACACTGAAGCTTTCTTT
CASRSPGVDTEAFF
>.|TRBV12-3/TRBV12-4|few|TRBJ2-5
TGTGCCAGCAGTTTATTCAGTAGCCAAGAGACCCAGTACTTC
CASSLFSSQETQYF
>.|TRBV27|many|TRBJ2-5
TGTGCCAGCAGCCCCCTGCGGGGAGAGACCCAGTACTTC
CASSPLRGETQYF
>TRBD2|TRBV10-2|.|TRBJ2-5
TGCGCCAGCAGAATAGCGGGGTATGAGACCCAGTACTTC
CASRIAGYETQYF
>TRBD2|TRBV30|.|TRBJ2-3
TGTGCCTGGAGTCCTACGATTCAGCGGGGGATTACGCAGTATTTT
CAWSPTIQRGITQYF
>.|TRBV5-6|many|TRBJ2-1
TGTGCCAGCAGCCATTGGACTCGCTACAATGAGCAGTTCTTC
CASSHWTRYNEQFF
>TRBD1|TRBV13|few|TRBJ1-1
TGTGCCAGCAGCTTAATGGGACAGGGGAACACTGAAGCTTTCTTT
CASSLMGQGNTEAFF
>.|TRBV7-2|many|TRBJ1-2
TGTGCCAGCAGCTTAGCTGGGGACGGTGGCTACACCTTC
CASSLAGDGGYTF
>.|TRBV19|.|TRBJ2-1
TGTGCCAGTAGTAGGGGGGCGACTTTAACCTATGAGCAGTTCTTC
CASSRGATLTYEQFF
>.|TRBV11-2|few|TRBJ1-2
TGTGCCAGCAGCCCCTACGCGGTTTCCTATGGCTACACCTTC
CASSPYAVSYGYTF
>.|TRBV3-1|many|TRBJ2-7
TGTGCCAGCAGCCAATCATTCTTAGGCGAGCAGTACTTC
CASSQSFLGEQYF
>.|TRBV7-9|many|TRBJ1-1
TGTGCCAGCAGCTTAGCAGGGACGGGGGCTGAATCTTTCTTT
CASSLAGTGAESFF
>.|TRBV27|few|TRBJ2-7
TGTGCCAGCATGATATCAGGGGTCTTTGGCGAGCAGTACTTC
CASMISGVFGEQYF
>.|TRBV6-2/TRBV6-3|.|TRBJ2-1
TGTGCCAGCAGTTACTCCCTCGGGGAACCTGAGCAGTTCTTC
CASSYSLGEPEQFF
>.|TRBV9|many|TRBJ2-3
TGTGCCAGCAGCGTGGAGGGGGGACCAACGCAGTATTTT
CASSVEGGPTQYF
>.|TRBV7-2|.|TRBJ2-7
TGTGCCAGCAGCCTAGATATCCGCTCCTACGAGCAGTACTTC
CASSLDIRSYEQYF
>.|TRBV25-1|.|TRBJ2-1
TGTGCCAGCAGTGTCGGGGGTAGCTCCTACAATGAGCAGTTCTTC
CASSVGGSSYNEQFF
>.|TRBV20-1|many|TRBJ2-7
TGCAGTGCTAGAGCTCCGGCAGGGGATACCTACGAGCAGTACTTC
CSARAPAGDTYEQYF
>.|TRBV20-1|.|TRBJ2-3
TGCAGTGCTAGAGAAGGTAGCAGGGCAGATACGCAGTATTTT
CSAREGSRADTQYF
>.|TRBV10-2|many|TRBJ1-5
TGCGCCAGCAGTGTGACAGGTGATCAGCCCCAGCATTTT
CASSVTGDQPQHF
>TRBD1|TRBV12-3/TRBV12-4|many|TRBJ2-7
TGTGCCACCGGACAGGGGACAACCTACGAGCAGTACTTC
CATGQGTTYEQYF
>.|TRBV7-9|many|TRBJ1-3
TGTGCCAGCAGCTTATCAACCGGGGCCGGAAACACCATATATTTT
CASSLSTGAGNTIYF
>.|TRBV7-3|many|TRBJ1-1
TGTGCCAGCTCTCCCGGCCACTCGAACACTGAAGCTTTCTTT
CASSPGHSNTEAFF
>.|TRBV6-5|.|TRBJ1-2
TGTGCCAGCAGAGAGCAAAAGGGACGGATCTATGGCTACACCTTC
CASREQKGRIYGYTF
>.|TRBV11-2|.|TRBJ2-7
TGTGCCAGCAGCTTTCCTACTAGAGCCGAGCAGTACTTC
CASSFPTRAEQYF
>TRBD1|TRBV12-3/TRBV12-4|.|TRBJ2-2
TGTGCCAGCAGTTTCTTCCAGGGGGCAAACACCGGGGAGCTGTTTTTT
CASSFFQGANTGELFF
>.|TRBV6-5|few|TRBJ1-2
TGTGCCAGCAGTCGGGACCTCAAGTATGGCTACACCTTC
CASSRDLKYGYTF
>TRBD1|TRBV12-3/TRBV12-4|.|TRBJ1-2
TGTGCCAGCAGCATGGGACAGGTCTATGGCTACACCTTC
CASSMGQVYGYTF
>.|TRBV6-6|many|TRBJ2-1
TGTGCCAGCAGTTACTCGGGATCAAATGAGCAGTTCTTC
CASSYSGSNEQFF
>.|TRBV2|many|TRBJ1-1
TGTGCCAGCAGCGACCCGGTAGGGCTGAACACTGAAGCTTTCTTT
CASSDPVGLNTEAFF
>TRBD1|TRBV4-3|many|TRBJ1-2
TGCGCCAGCAGCCAAGACTTCGCCGACAGGGAGTATGGCTACACCTTC
CASSQDFADREYGYTF